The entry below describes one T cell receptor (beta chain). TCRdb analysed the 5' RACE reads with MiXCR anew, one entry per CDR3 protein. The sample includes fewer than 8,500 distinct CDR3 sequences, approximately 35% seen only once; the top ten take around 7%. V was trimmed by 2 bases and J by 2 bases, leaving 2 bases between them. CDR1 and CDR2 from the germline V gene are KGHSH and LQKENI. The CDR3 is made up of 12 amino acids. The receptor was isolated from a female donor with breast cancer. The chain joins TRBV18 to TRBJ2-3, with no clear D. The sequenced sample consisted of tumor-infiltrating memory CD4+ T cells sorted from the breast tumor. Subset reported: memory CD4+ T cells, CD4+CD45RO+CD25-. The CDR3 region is CASSPDTDTQYF. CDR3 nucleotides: TGTGCCAGCTCACCAGACACAGATACGCAGTATTTT.